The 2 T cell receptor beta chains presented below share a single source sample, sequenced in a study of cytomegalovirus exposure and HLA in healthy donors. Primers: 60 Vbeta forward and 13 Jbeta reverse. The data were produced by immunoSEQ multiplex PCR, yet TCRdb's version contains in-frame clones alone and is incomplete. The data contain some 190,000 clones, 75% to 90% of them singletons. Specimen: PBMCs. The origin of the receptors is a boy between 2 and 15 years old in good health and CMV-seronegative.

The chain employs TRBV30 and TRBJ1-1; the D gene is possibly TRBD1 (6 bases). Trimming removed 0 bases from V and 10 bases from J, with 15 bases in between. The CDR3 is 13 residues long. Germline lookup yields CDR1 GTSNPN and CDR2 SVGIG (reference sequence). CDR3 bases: TGTGCCTGGAGTGTGGCTGGGGGCTCTGGAGCTTTCTTT. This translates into CAWSVAGGSGAFF. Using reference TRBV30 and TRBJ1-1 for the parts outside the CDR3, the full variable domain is SQTIHQWPATLVQPVGSPLSLECTVEGTSNPNLYWYRQAAGRGLQLLFYSVGIGQISSEVPQNLSASRPQDRQFILSSKKLLLSDSGFYLCAWSVAGGSGAFFGQGTRLTVV.

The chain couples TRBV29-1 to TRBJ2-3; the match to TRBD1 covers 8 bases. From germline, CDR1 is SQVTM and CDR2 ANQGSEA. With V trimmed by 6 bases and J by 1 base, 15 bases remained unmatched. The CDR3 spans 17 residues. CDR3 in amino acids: CSVRDRRQGFGTDTQYF. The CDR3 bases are TGCAGCGTAAGGGACCGAAGACAGGGGTTCGGCACAGATACGCAGTATTTT.